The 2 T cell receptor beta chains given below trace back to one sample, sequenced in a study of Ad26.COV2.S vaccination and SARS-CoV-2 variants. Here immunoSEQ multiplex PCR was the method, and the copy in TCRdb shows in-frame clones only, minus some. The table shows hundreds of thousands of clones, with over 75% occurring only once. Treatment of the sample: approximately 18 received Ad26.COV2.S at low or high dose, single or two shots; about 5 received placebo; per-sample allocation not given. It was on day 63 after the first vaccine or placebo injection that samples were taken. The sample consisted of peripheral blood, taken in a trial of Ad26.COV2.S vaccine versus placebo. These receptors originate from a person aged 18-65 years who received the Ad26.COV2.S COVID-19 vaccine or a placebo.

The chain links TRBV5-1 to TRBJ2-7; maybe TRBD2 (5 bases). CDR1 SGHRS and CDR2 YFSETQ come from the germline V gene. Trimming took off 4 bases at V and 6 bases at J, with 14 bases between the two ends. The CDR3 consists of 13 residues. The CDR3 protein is CASSPGTPIEQYF. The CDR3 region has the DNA TGCGCCAGCAGCCCGGGAACTCCTATCGAGCAGTACTTC.

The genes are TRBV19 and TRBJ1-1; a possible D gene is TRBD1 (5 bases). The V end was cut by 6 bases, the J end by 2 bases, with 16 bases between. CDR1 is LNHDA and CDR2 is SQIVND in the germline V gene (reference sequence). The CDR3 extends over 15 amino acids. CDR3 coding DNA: TGTGCCAGTAGAAGGACACGGATCCGTAACACTGAAGCTTTCTTT. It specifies CASRRTRIRNTEAFF. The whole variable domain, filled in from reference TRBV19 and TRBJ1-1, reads DGGITQSPKYLFRKEGQNVTLSCEQNLNHDAMYWYRQDPGQGLRLIYYSQIVNDFQKGDIAEGYSVSREKKESFPLTVTSAQKNPTAFYLCASRRTRIRNTEAFFGQGTRLTVV.